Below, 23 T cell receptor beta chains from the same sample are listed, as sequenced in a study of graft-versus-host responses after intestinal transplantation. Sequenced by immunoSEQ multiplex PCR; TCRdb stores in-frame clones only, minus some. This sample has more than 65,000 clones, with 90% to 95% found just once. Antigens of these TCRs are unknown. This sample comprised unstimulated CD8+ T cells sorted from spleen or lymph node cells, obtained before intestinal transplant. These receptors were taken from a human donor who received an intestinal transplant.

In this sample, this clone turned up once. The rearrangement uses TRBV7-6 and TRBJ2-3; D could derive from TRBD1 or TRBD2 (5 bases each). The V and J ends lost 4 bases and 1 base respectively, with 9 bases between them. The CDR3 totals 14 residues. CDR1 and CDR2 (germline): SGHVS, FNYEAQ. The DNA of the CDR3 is TGTGCCAGCAGCTCCCCGGGGCGCACAGATACGCAGTATTTT. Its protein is CASSSPGRTDTQYF.

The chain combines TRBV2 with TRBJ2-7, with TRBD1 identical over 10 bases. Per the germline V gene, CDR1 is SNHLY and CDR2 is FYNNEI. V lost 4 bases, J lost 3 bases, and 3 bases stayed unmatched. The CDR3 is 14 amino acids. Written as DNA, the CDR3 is TGTGCCAGCAGTGTCCGGGACAGGGGCTACGAGCAGTACTTC. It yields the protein CASSVRDRGYEQYF.

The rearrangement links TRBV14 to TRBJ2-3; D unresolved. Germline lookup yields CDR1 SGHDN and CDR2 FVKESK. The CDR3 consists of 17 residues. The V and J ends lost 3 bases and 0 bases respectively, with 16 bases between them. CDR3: CASSQEMTGTSTDTQYF. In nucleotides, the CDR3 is TGTGCCAGCAGCCAGGAGATGACGGGCACTAGCACAGATACGCAGTATTTT.

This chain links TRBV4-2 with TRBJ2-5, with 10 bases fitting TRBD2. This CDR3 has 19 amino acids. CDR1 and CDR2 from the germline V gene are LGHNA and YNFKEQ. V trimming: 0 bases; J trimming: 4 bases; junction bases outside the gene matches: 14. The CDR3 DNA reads TGTGCCAGCAGCCAAGATTCGACTAGCGGGTCCGTTCGGGTAGAGACCCAGTACTTC. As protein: CASSQDSTSGSVRVETQYF.

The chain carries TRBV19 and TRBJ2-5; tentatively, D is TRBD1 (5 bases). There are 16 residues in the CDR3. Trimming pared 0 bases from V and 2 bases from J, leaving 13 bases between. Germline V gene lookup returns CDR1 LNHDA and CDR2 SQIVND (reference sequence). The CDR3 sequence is CASSIDLAGIQETQYF. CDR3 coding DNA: TGTGCCAGTAGTATAGATTTGGCAGGGATTCAAGAGACCCAGTACTTC.

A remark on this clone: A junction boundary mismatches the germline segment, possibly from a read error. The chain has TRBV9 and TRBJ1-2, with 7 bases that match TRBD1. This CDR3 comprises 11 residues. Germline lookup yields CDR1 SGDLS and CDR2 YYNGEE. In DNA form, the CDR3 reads TGTGCCAGCAGCGCCGGGACAGATATCCGCTTC. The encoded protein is CASSAGTDIRF.

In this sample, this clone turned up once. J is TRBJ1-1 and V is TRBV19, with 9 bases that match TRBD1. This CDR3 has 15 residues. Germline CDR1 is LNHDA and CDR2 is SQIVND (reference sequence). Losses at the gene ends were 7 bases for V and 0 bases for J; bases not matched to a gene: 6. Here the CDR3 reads CASTEDRGLNTEAFF. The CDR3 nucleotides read TGTGCCAGTACGGAGGACAGGGGATTGAACACTGAAGCTTTCTTT. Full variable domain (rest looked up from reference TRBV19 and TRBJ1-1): DGGITQSPKYLFRKEGQNVTLSCEQNLNHDAMYWYRQDPGQGLRLIYYSQIVNDFQKGDIAEGYSVSREKKESFPLTVTSAQKNPTAFYLCASTEDRGLNTEAFFGQGTRLTVV.

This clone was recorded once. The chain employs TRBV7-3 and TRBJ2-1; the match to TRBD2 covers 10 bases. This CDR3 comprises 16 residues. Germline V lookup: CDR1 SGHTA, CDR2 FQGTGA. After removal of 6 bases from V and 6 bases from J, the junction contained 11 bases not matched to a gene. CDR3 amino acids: CASSPASGRWINEQFF. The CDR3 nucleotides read TGTGCCAGCAGTCCCGCTAGCGGGAGATGGATCAATGAGCAGTTCTTC.

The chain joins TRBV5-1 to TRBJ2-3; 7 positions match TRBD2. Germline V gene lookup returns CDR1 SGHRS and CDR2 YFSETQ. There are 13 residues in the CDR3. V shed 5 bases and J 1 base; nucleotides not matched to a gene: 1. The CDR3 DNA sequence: TGCGCCAGCAGTGGGGGGGGCACAGATACGCAGTATTTT. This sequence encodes CASSGGGTDTQYF.

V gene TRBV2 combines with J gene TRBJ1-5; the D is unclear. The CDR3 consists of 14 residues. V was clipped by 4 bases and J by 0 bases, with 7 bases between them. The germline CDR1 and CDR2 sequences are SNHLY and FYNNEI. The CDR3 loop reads CASSAGYSNQPQHF. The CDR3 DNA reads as TGTGCCAGCAGTGCCGGGTATAGCAATCAGCCCCAGCATTTT.

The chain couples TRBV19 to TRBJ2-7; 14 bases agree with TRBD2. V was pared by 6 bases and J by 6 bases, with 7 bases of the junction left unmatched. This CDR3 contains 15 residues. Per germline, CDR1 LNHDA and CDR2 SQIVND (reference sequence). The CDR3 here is CASSPGLAGVGEQYF. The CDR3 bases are TGTGCCAGTAGCCCGGGACTAGCGGGAGTGGGCGAGCAGTACTTC.

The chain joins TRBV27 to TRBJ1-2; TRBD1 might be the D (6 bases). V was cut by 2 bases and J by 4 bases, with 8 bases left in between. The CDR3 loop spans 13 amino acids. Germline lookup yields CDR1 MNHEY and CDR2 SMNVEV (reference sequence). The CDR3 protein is CASSLGDTYGYTF. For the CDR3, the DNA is TGTGCCAGCAGTTTAGGGGACACCTATGGCTACACCTTC.

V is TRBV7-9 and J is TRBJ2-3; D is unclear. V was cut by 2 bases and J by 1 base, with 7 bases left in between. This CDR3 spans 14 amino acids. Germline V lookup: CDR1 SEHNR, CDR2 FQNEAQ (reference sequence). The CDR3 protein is CASSLMSGTDTQYF. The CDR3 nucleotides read TGTGCCAGCAGCTTAATGTCAGGCACAGATACGCAGTATTTT.

CDR3 sequence: CASSPTLDTNNEQFF. The DNA for the CDR3 is TGTGCCAGCAGTCCTACTCTCGACACTAACAATGAGCAGTTCTTC. This chain uses TRBV6-5 with TRBJ2-1; D uncertain. V was clipped by 5 bases and J by 5 bases, with 16 bases between them. The CDR3 totals 15 residues. CDR1 is MNHEY, CDR2 SVGAGI, per germline.

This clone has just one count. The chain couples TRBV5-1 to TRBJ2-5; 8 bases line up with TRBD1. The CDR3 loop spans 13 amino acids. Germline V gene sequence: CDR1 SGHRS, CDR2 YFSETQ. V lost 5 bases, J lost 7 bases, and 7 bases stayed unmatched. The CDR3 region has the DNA TGCGCCAGCAGTGGGACAGGATGGGGGACCCAGTACTTC. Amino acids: CASSGTGWGTQYF. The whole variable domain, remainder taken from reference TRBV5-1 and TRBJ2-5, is KAGVTQTPRYLIKTRGQQVTLSCSPISGHRSVSWYQQTPGQGLQFLFEYFSETQRNKGNFPGRFSGRQFSNSRSEMNVSTLELGDSALYLCASSGTGWGTQYFGPGTRLLVL.

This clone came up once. The CDR3 protein is CASREQGQLYGYTF. The CDR3 nucleotides are TGTGCCAGCAGAGAACAGGGACAGCTGTATGGCTACACCTTC. V and J are TRBV25-1 and TRBJ1-2, with 7 bases identical to TRBD1. This CDR3 has 14 residues. Germline CDR1 is MGHDK and CDR2 is SYGVNS. Losses at the gene ends were 6 bases for V and 5 bases for J; bases not matched to a gene: 9.

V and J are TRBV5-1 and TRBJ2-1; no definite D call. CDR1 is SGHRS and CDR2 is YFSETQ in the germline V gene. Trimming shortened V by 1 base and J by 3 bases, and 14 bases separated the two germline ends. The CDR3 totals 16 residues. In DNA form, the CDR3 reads TGCGCCAGCAGCTTGCGGCGGCCTGGGGTCTACAATGAGCAGTTCTTC. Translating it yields CASSLRRPGVYNEQFF.

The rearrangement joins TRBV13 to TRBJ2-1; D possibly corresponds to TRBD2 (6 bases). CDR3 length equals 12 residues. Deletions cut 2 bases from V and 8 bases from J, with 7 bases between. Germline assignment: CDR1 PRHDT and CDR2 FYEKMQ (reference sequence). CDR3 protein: CASSLIADEQFF. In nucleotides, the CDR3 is TGTGCCAGCAGCTTAATAGCGGATGAGCAGTTCTTC. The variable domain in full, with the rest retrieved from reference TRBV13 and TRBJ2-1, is AAGVIQSPRHLIKEKRETATLKCYPIPRHDTVYWYQQGPGQDPQFLISFYEKMQSDKGSIPDRFSAQQFSDYHSELNMSSLELGDSALYFCASSLIADEQFFGPGTRLTVL.

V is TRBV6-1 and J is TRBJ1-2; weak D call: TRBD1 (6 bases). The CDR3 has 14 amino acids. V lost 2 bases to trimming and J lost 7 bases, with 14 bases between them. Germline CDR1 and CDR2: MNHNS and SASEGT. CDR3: CASSERGTGFGYTF. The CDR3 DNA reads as TGTGCCAGCAGTGAAAGGGGAACAGGGTTTGGCTACACCTTC.

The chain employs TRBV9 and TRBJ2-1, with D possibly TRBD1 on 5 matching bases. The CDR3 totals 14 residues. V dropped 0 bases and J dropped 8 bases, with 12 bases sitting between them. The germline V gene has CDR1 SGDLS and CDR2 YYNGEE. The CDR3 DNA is TGTGCCAGCAGCGTAGAGGCAGGGTTCGATGAGCAGTTCTTC. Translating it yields CASSVEAGFDEQFF.

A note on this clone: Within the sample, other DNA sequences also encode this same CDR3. In nucleotides, the CDR3 is TGTGCCAGCAGTCTTTCCTCAGGGTATGGCTACACCTTC. This gives the protein CASSLSSGYGYTF. V gene TRBV27 combines with J gene TRBJ1-2; TRBD1 is a possible D gene (5 bases). Germline CDR1 is MNHEY and CDR2 is SMNVEV (reference sequence). CDR3 length equals 13 residues. V was cut by 5 bases and J by 5 bases, with 12 bases left in between.

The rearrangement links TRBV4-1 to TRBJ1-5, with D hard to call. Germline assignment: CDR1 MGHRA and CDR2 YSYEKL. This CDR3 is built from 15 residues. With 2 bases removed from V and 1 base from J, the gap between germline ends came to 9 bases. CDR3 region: CASSQSDGSNQPQHF. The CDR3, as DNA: TGCGCCAGCAGCCAATCCGACGGGAGCAATCAGCCCCAGCATTTT.

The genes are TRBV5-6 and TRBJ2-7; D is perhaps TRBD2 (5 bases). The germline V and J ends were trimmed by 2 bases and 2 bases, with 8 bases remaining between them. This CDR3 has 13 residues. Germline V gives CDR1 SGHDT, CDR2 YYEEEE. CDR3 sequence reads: CASSLSGTYEQYF. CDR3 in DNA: TGTGCCAGCAGCTTATCGGGGACCTACGAGCAGTACTTC.